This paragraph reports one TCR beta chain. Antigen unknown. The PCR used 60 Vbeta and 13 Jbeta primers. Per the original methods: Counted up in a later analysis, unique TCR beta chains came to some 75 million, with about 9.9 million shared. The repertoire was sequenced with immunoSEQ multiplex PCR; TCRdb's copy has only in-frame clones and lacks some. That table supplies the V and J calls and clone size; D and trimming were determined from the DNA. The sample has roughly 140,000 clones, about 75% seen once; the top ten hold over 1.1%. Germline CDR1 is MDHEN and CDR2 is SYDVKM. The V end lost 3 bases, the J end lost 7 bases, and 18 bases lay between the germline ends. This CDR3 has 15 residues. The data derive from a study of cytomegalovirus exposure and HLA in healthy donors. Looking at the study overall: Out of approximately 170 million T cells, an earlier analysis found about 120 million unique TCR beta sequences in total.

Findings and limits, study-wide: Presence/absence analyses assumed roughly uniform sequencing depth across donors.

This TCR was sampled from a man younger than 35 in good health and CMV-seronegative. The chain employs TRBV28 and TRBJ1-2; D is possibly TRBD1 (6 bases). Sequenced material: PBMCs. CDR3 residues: CASSFNLGAWGGYTF. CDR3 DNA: TGTGCCAGCAGTTTTAATCTGGGGGCGTGGGGTGGCTACACCTTC.